The T cell receptor beta chain described here comes from a study of T cell repertoires in cytomegalovirus infection. Whole-study context: Well-studied HLA-B-restricted CMV epitopes were used in the study alongside recently identified HLA-C-restricted ones. CMV infection and matching HLA type were both indicated by public TCR beta signatures. Points from the study as a whole: Pooled public TCR beta family frequency picked out CMV carriers with the relevant HLA. HLA-C-restricted CMV-specific TCR beta clonotypes were dominant in the ex vivo response.

TCRdb reanalysed the reads using MiXCR and keeps one entry per CDR3 protein. The sample shows about 920,000 distinct CDR3 sequences, roughly 31% of them seen only once. This clonotype was picked up many times. Its specificity is unknown. This TCR derives from a human donor in good health (CMV status not recorded). Some clones in this sample may be carry-over from other donors' samples. This material consisted of cultured CD8+ T cells from PBMCs, taken from culture after CMV antigen stimulation.

CDR3 DNA sequence: TGTGCCAGCAGTTACTTGAAAGGGACTAGCGGGGGAAGGTTCAATGAGCAGTTCTTC. Encoded protein: CASSYLKGTSGGRFNEQFF. The chain couples TRBV6-6 to TRBJ2-1, with 14 bases fitting TRBD2. V trimming: 1 base; J trimming: 6 bases; junction bases outside the gene matches: 11. Germline loops: CDR1 MNHNY, CDR2 SVGAGI (reference sequence). The CDR3 runs to 19 residues.